Sequencing of this T cell receptor beta chain was carried out in a study of blood T cells in healthy people across ages (dated by TCRdb to between 2014 and 2017). Regarding the research as a whole: In model experiments, template switching captured roughly one uniquely barcoded TCR beta cDNA molecule for every two T cells. The study measured age-related changes in TCR beta repertoire diversity using deep sequencing normalized with unique cDNA molecular identifiers. Four age groups were formed from the donors: young (average around 15 years), middle-aged (approximately 41), aged (around 68) and long-lived (approximately 80). The study analyzed two additional independent replicas of 1 million unique cDNA reads from the same blood draw for two donors, one aged 18 to 29 and one aged 80 or older.

For this clonotype: Its antigen target is currently unknown. No much larger clone exists at a distance of one base, and base qualities are not known.

Donors were approximately 42 systemically healthy Caucasian individuals from Russia aged roughly 6 to 90 years. Around 10 milliliters of peripheral blood were drawn from each donor into EDTA-treated Vacutainer tubes. PBMCs were isolated by Ficoll-Paque density-gradient centrifugation, with at least 6 million obtained per sample. Trizol reagent was used to extract total RNA from the PBMCs, yielding at least 6 micrograms per sample. For every donor, flow cytometry on a PBMC aliquot measured the percentage of naive CD45RAhigh/CD27high T cells. Findings and caveats that apply to the study as a whole: Observed TCR beta diversity per million T cells fell roughly linearly with age, and a significant reduction was already apparent by age around 36. Since profiling was done on bulk unsorted PBMCs, naive and antigen-experienced compartments could not be conclusively compared. Estimates of total diversity based on one million sequenced T cells were regarded as lower bounds and as underestimates. Compared with the aged group, more naive CD4+ T cells, fewer expanded clones and increased TCR diversity were shown by the long-lived group, suggesting age selection. The CMV infection status of donors was not known, potentially confounding age-related changes in expanded clonotypes. The percentage of naive T cells measured by flow cytometry correlated strongly with observed TCR beta diversity.

Trimming takes 3 bases from V and 0 bases from J, and the germline ends sit 14 bases apart. The cysteine opens and the phenylalanine closes a CDR3 of 17 amino acids. Only the CDR3 DNA is retained, 51 bases long and in frame from the first base. CDR1 is given as MDHEN and CDR2 as SYDVKM, both from the germline V gene. The library was generated by 5' RACE. Sequencing used an Illumina HiSeq 2500. The second PCR ran for roughly 6 to 11 cycles and used a J-beta primer mix along with a sample-barcoded 5' primer. A unique molecular identifier was introduced onto each TCR beta cDNA molecule by a template-switch 5' adaptor carrying 12 random nucleotides. At least 2.5 million CDR3-containing paired-end reads were obtained from each sample. First-strand cDNA synthesis was performed from all RNA using the Mint cDNA synthesis kit, with priming by a TRBC-specific oligonucleotide. All cDNA was treated with uracil-DNA glycosylase and then went through a first 18-cycle PCR with the universal primers M1SS and BC2_uni_R. The published analysis was carried out like this. For normalization, 1 million high-quality reads were randomly selected from each sample, with every read carrying a distinct molecular identifier. Instead of being binned into consensus sequences, reads that shared molecular identifiers were thrown out. MiTCR, set to a Q25 quality threshold and the strictest error-elimination algorithm, was used for CDR3 identification, clonotype clustering and error correction. Lower-bound total TCR beta diversity was estimated with a nonparametric unseen species model using Euler transformation. Clones were called with MiXCR by TCRdb after fastp trimmed the public reads at Q25, and only in-frame beta chains were retained. Here each entry gathers all rows of one CDR3 protein and keeps the most common genes and DNA. The V and J calls and clone size are TCRdb's, not the authors'. A total of hundreds of thousands of distinct CDR3 sequences appear in this sample, more than 20% of them only once. The top ten clones comprise 9% to 9.5% of the sample.

Separately, the same data were catalogued under a study of T cells of mothers and their children. Per that second paper: The donors were nine systemically healthy Caucasian individuals, made up of three mothers and their six children. cDNA synthesis consumed the entire amount of extracted RNA, loaded at approximately 1.5 ug RNA in each 15 ul reaction. In the second PCR, the M1S primer added sample barcodes and 2-4 random nucleotides. Over 10 million TCR beta CDR3 reads came from each mother, compared with approximately 3 million reads from each child. In both related and unrelated pairs, thymic selection shapes the output of TCR recombination in a similar way, with inherited differences having only a minor effect. Normalized repertoire overlap was always found to be slightly, but never significantly, higher in related mother-child pairs than in unrelated mother-child pairs. No persistent microchimeric T cell clones were detected, at a sensitivity of 80 to 100 clones per million clonotypes. Deep NGS was used in the study to compare the TCR beta repertoires of mothers and children and to look for features that separate related mother-child pairs from unrelated individuals. Mothers averaged around 40 +/- 4 years of age and children averaged about 12 +/- 4 years. After adapter ligation with NEBNext reagents, the libraries were sequenced on Illumina HiSeq 2000 with 100+100 nt paired-end reads. Mother and child libraries were prepared a month apart and sequenced in separate runs to prevent cross-contamination. Each donor had between 500,000 and 2,000,000 distinct TCR beta clonotypes identified. Naive TCR beta clonotypes were estimated from low-frequency clonotypes matched to each donor's FACS-determined naive share, without sorting.

This receptor was identified in a boy aged 10-17 years in good health. In this chain, TRBV28 is recombined with TRBJ1-4; perhaps TRBD1 is the D gene, with 6 bases matching. Input material: blood. The CDR3 is CASSLGASYATNEKLFF. Here is the DNA: TGTGCCAGCAGTTTGGGGGCGAGTTACGCAACTAATGAAAAACTGTTTTTT.